The source of this TCR beta chain is a study of siplizumab effects on memory and regulatory T cells. Study-wide findings and caveats: Alloreactive CD4+ clones that could be mapped were on average about 70% Treg-derived with siplizumab, against 25% to 30% in controls.

Repertoires were generated with immunoSEQ multiplex PCR, while TCRdb's copy carries only in-frame clones and drops some. The sample contains fewer than 85,000 clones, approximately 90% of which appear only once. The germline V and J ends were trimmed by 10 bases and 0 bases, with 13 bases remaining between them. Germline-derived CDR1 and CDR2 are MNHEY and SVGAGI. CDR3 length: 14 amino acids. Points on this clone: Its specificity is unknown.

This sequence joins TRBV6-5 and TRBJ1-5; a weak D match, TRBD1 (6 bases). The receptor was isolated from a human donor in good health. The material sequenced was Tregs sorted from blood. The CDR3 region is CATRQAYSNQPQHF. The CDR3 DNA reads TGTGCCACGAGACAGGCCTATAGCAATCAGCCCCAGCATTTT.